These 21 T cell receptor beta chains were sequenced from one sample in a study of technical replicates of blood from a handful of donors. TCRdb's table, derived via immunoSEQ multiplex PCR, lists solely in-frame clones and lacks some. The sample consists of some 87,000 clones, 97% of them appearing once. The sample consisted of T cells isolated from PBMCs. Receptors were obtained from a human donor in good health.

The chain carries TRBV10-3 and TRBJ2-1, with D tentatively TRBD2 (5 bases). Germline values: CDR1 ENHRY, CDR2 SYGVKD. Trimming pared 11 bases from V and 4 bases from J, leaving 15 bases between. The CDR3 is made up of 13 amino acids. CDR3 protein: CAVADSSYNEQFF. The CDR3 nucleotides are TGTGCCGTCGCGGACTCCTCGTACAATGAGCAGTTCTTC.

This clone was recorded only once. The chain carries TRBV9 and TRBJ2-7; 8 positions agree with TRBD2. V trimming: 0 bases; J trimming: 0 bases; junction bases outside the gene matches: 2. The CDR3 contains 15 residues. Germline V gene data show CDR1 as SGDLS and CDR2 as YYNGEE. The CDR3 spells CASSVDGGASYEQYF. The DNA of the CDR3 is TGTGCCAGCAGCGTAGACGGGGGGGCCTCCTACGAGCAGTACTTC.

This chain joins TRBV30 and TRBJ2-2, with D possibly TRBD2 on 6 matching bases. Trimming left V 0 bases short and J 3 bases short, with 8 bases between. CDR3 length: 14 amino acids. Germline CDR1 GTSNPN, CDR2 SVGIG (reference sequence). The CDR3 sequence is CAWSVGTHTGELFF. The CDR3 nucleotides are TGTGCCTGGAGTGTCGGGACTCACACCGGGGAGCTGTTTTTT.

The rearrangement links TRBV7-9 to TRBJ2-7; 7 nucleotides match TRBD1. J lost 0 bases, V lost 0 bases, and 8 bases had no gene match. This CDR3 contains 17 residues. Germline V lookup: CDR1 SEHNR, CDR2 FQNEAQ (reference sequence). The chain's CDR3 is CASSLARQGVPSYEQYF. For the CDR3, the DNA is TGTGCCAGCAGCTTAGCGCGGCAGGGGGTTCCCTCCTACGAGCAGTACTTC.

The V gene is TRBV6-1, the J gene TRBJ1-2; D is unclear. The germline V and J ends were trimmed by 4 bases and 2 bases, with 8 bases remaining between them. CDR1 and CDR2 from the germline V gene are MNHNS and SASEGT. This CDR3 is 13 amino acids long. The chain's CDR3 is CASSAGMNYGYTF. In DNA form, the CDR3 reads TGTGCCAGCAGTGCCGGGATGAACTATGGCTACACCTTC.

The J gene is TRBJ1-4, the V gene TRBV29-1, with TRBD1 matching 7 bases. Unmatched junction bases numbered 3, after V lost 4 bases and J lost 4 bases. In germline, CDR1 is SQVTM, CDR2 ANQGSEA. The CDR3 loop spans 13 amino acids. The CDR3: CSVVTGNNEKLFF. Written as DNA, the CDR3 is TGCAGCGTTGTGACAGGGAATAATGAAAAACTGTTTTTT.

The gene calls are TRBV5-1 and TRBJ1-1; 7 nucleotides line up with TRBD1. Germline CDR1 SGHRS, CDR2 YFSETQ. Unmatched junction bases numbered 12, after V lost 4 bases and J lost 3 bases. The CDR3 spans 16 residues. Here the CDR3 DNA reads TGCGCCAGCAGCCCTAACCCCACCCAGGGGGACACTGAAGCTTTCTTT. This encodes CASSPNPTQGDTEAFF.

The J gene is TRBJ2-1, the V gene TRBV10-3, with D uncertain. The CDR3 runs 12 residues. Trimming took 1 base from V and 8 from J, leaving 6 bases between them. From germline, CDR1 is ENHRY and CDR2 SYGVKD. The CDR3 here is CAISELGHEQFF. As DNA, the CDR3 is TGTGCCATCAGTGAGTTGGGCCATGAGCAGTTCTTC.

The chain is built from TRBV11-3 and TRBJ1-1; unclear D gene. The CDR3 length is 13 residues. Germline assignment: CDR1 SGHNT and CDR2 YENEEA. V shed 8 bases and J shed 1 base, with 11 bases lying between them. CDR3 coding DNA: TGTGCCAGCTCCTGGACTGAGAACACTGAAGCTTTCTTT. Protein product: CASSWTENTEAFF.

This chain uses TRBV6-5 with TRBJ1-4; D remains ambiguous. Per the germline V gene, CDR1 is MNHEY and CDR2 is SVGAGI. V was shortened by 0 bases and J by 2 bases, with 10 bases between the two germline ends. The CDR3 has 16 residues. CDR3 nucleotide sequence: TGTGCCAGCAGTTACTCAGATTTTCGGACTAATGAAAAACTGTTTTTT. It translates to CASSYSDFRTNEKLFF.

The chain carries TRBV18 and TRBJ1-1; the match to TRBD1 covers 9 bases. Per germline, CDR1 KGHSH and CDR2 LQKENI. CDR3 length: 13 amino acids. V gave up 5 bases and J gave up 7 bases; unmatched junction bases: 5. CDR3 protein: CASSDGQGNEAFF. CDR3 DNA: TGTGCCAGCTCAGATGGACAGGGGAATGAAGCTTTCTTT.

This chain links TRBV4-1 with TRBJ1-2, with D maybe TRBD1 (6 bases). The CDR3 runs to 15 residues. V lost 0 bases and J 4 bases, leaving 12 bases between the germline ends. From germline, CDR1 is MGHRA and CDR2 YSYEKL. The DNA for the CDR3 is TGCGCCAGCAGCCAAGAGGCACAGGGTGCCTATGGCTACACCTTC. Encoded protein: CASSQEAQGAYGYTF.

This chain connects TRBV5-1 to TRBJ1-1; TRBD1 agrees at 7 bases. CDR1 is SGHRS and CDR2 is YFSETQ in the germline V gene. The CDR3 consists of 15 residues. After removal of 1 base from V and 1 base from J, the junction contained 4 bases not matched to a gene. CDR3 amino acids: CASSLYQGENTEAFF. In nucleotides, the CDR3 is TGCGCCAGCAGCTTGTATCAGGGGGAGAACACTGAAGCTTTCTTT.

This chain joins TRBV5-4 and TRBJ2-1; no clear D gene. The CDR3 has 14 residues. V lost 4 bases, J lost 8 bases, and 16 bases lay in between. Germline lookup yields CDR1 SGHNT and CDR2 YYREEE (reference sequence). CDR3: CASSRHYGRDEQFF. CDR3 nucleotide sequence: TGTGCCAGCAGCCGTCACTACGGAAGAGATGAGCAGTTCTTC.

The chain recombines TRBV5-4 with TRBJ2-5; 9 positions agree with TRBD1. Germline values: CDR1 SGHNT, CDR2 YYREEE (reference sequence). V lost 3 bases, J lost 5 bases, and 2 bases stayed unmatched. This CDR3 is built from 13 residues. CDR3 loop: CASSSTGGETQYF. The CDR3, as DNA: TGTGCCAGCAGCTCGACAGGGGGGGAGACCCAGTACTTC.

This chain connects TRBV5-4 to TRBJ2-7; TRBD2 might be the D (6 bases). The CDR3 consists of 15 residues. The V and J ends lost 0 bases and 3 bases respectively, with 13 bases between them. The V gene's germline CDR1 is SGHNT and CDR2 YYREEE (reference sequence). The CDR3 protein is CASSLALAKNYEQYF. Written as DNA, the CDR3 is TGTGCCAGCAGCTTGGCGCTAGCGAAGAACTACGAGCAGTACTTC.

CDR3: CAWSTRRSYEQYF. In DNA, the CDR3 is TGTGCCTGGAGTACCCGACGGAGCTACGAGCAGTACTTC. This sequence joins TRBV30 and TRBJ2-7; D remains ambiguous. Germline CDR1 GTSNPN, CDR2 SVGIG (reference sequence). V lost 2 bases and J lost 3, with 11 bases in between. The length of the CDR3 is 13 residues.

The chain is built from TRBV5-1 and TRBJ2-3; 7 bases are a match to TRBD1. The ends lost 3 bases at V and 1 base at J; junction bases unmatched: 5. This CDR3 region has 15 residues. Germline CDR1 and CDR2: SGHRS and YFSETQ. The CDR3 nucleotides read TGCGCCAGCAGCTCTCTCGGGACAGGCACAGATACGCAGTATTTT. Protein: CASSSLGTGTDTQYF. The whole variable domain, filled in from reference TRBV5-1 and TRBJ2-3, reads KAGVTQTPRYLIKTRGQQVTLSCSPISGHRSVSWYQQTPGQGLQFLFEYFSETQRNKGNFPGRFSGRQFSNSRSEMNVSTLELGDSALYLCASSSLGTGTDTQYFGPGTRLTVL.

The rearrangement uses TRBV28 and TRBJ1-1, with D maybe TRBD1 (5 bases). CDR3 length: 13 amino acids. V was clipped by 3 bases and J by 6 bases, with 11 bases between them. Germline CDR1 is MDHEN and CDR2 is SYDVKM. In nucleotides, the CDR3 is TGTGCCAGCAGTTTGACTGGGGGGGCTGAAGCTTTCTTT. As protein: CASSLTGGAEAFF. Drawing the rest from reference TRBV28 and TRBJ1-1, the complete variable domain is DVKVTQSSRYLVKRTGEKVFLECVQDMDHENMFWYRQDPGLGLRLIYFSYDVKMKEKGDIPEGYSVSREKKERFSLILESASTNQTSMYLCASSLTGGAEAFFGQGTRLTVV.

The CDR3 here is CASSQEGLSPQHF. The DNA for the CDR3 is TGCGCCAGCAGCCAAGAGGGGCTCTCGCCCCAGCATTTT. The chain recombines TRBV4-1 with TRBJ1-5, with D possibly TRBD1 on 5 matching bases. This CDR3 is built from 13 residues. V was pared by 0 bases and J by 9 bases, with 9 bases between. The germline V gene encodes CDR1 MGHRA and CDR2 YSYEKL.

V usage is TRBV2 and J usage is TRBJ2-1, with D maybe TRBD1 (6 bases). Trimming cost V 5 bases and J 2 bases, with 13 bases left between them. Germline V gene lookup returns CDR1 SNHLY and CDR2 FYNNEI. This CDR3 spans 15 amino acids. The CDR3 sequence is CASSYSPGAYNEQFF. The CDR3 bases are TGTGCCAGCAGTTATAGCCCAGGGGCCTACAATGAGCAGTTCTTC.